This paragraph covers one T cell receptor beta chain sequence. Original methodology: Amplification with reference gene primers provided the estimates of nucleated cell counts. Profiled with immunoSEQ multiplex PCR; TCRdb holds only in-frame clones, not every one. V and J calls and clone size follow that table, whereas D and trimming were derived from the DNA. The sample lists about 160,000 clones; about 86% were seen once. Trimming removed 6 bases from V and 8 bases from J; junction bases left unmatched: 22. The CDR3 totals 20 residues. Per germline, CDR1 SGHVS and CDR2 FNYEAQ. This sample is part of a study of blood T cell repertoires in COVID-19. The overall study: Samples taken during acute and convalescent COVID-19 were collected in the United States, Italy and Spain. Sample material is recorded as cDNA or gDNA derived from T cells, B-cell-depleted T cells, or PBMCs.

The sequencing sample was made of peripheral blood. This sequence joins TRBV7-6 and TRBJ2-3; TRBD2 matches at 14 bases. The sequence was obtained from a woman in her 70s with acute or convalescent COVID-19. The CDR3 DNA reads TGTGCCAGCAGTCGAGGGGCCGGGGGTTTGGGACTAGCGGGAGTCGGTACGCAGTATTTT. It codes for CASSRGAGGLGLAGVGTQYF.